The TCR beta chain described here comes from a study of T cell responses to AZD1222 COVID-19 vaccine. Study overall: Combined were second doses at about 4 or about 12 weeks.

Study-wide results and limits: At baseline, seropositivity was found in only a handful of AZD1222 recipients.

Using immunoSEQ multiplex PCR, the repertoire was profiled, and TCRdb retains in-frame clones only, with some absent. The table lists some 190,000 clones, around 88% of them singletons. The CDR3 consists of 13 residues. Germline CDR1 and CDR2: LNHDA and SQIVND (reference sequence). V lost 2 bases, J lost 8 bases, and 12 bases lay in between. Concerning this clone itself: The antigen remains unidentified.

The sequence was collected from an adult in good health. The input for sequencing was peripheral blood, taken on day 0 of AZD1222 vaccination. This chain links TRBV19 with TRBJ1-2; D is ambiguous. CDR3 sequence reads: CASSIWRLGGYTF. The DNA of the CDR3 is TGTGCCAGTAGTATATGGCGCTTGGGCGGCTACACCTTC.